Presented here are 24 T cell receptor beta chains from one specimen sequenced in a study of shared clonotypes between healthy human individuals. Clones were read by immunoSEQ multiplex PCR, and TCRdb kept only the in-frame ones, dropping some. The data show under 600,000 clones, 98% seen once. Naive CD8 populations comprised CD45RO-negative cells positively selected for CCR7, excluding terminally differentiated effector memory CD45RA+ cells. The sample consisted of naive CD8+ T cells sorted from blood. The origin of the receptors is a young man in good health.

The genes are TRBV6-5 and TRBJ2-5, with a possible D match to TRBD1 (6 bases). V was trimmed by 1 base and J by 4 bases, leaving 16 bases between them. The CDR3 covers 16 residues. In germline, CDR1 is MNHEY, CDR2 SVGAGI. The CDR3 bases are TGTGCCAGCAGTTACTATCAGGGGACACTTAGAGAGACCCAGTACTTC. Its translation: CASSYYQGTLRETQYF.

To note about this clone: Other nucleotide sequences in the sample specify the same CDR3. This chain uses TRBV27 with TRBJ2-5; D not certain. V lost 1 base and J 2 bases, leaving 8 bases between the germline ends. This CDR3 has 14 residues. Germline CDR1 is MNHEY and CDR2 is SMNVEV (reference sequence). CDR3 region: CASSLLGPQETQYF. In DNA form, the CDR3 reads TGTGCCAGCAGTTTATTGGGCCCTCAAGAGACCCAGTACTTC.

V gene TRBV7-9 combines with J gene TRBJ2-2; D gene ambiguous. The CDR3 contains 14 residues. V was cut by 1 base and J by 7 bases, with 10 bases left in between. CDR1 and CDR2 (germline): SEHNR, FQNEAQ (reference sequence). The CDR3 here is CASSLVGVVGELFF. In DNA form, the CDR3 reads TGTGCCAGCAGCTTAGTCGGCGTTGTCGGGGAGCTGTTTTTT.

The chain joins TRBV4-3 to TRBJ2-7; D not resolved. The CDR3 length is 13 residues. Between the trimmed V and J ends, which lost 1 base and 2 bases, there was a span of 6 bases. CDR1 is LGHNA and CDR2 is YSLEER in the germline V gene. In nucleotides, the CDR3 is TGCGCCAGCAGCCAAGTTCCAGCCTACGAGCAGTACTTC. Residues: CASSQVPAYEQYF.

J is TRBJ2-6 and V is TRBV7-9; unclear D gene. Trimming pared 5 bases from V and 0 bases from J, leaving 14 bases between. CDR3 length equals 17 residues. The V gene's germline CDR1 is SEHNR and CDR2 FQNEAQ (reference sequence). The CDR3 protein is CASSIQSGFSGANVLTF. In DNA, the CDR3 is TGTGCCAGCAGCATCCAATCCGGGTTCTCTGGGGCCAACGTCCTGACTTTC.

CDR3 region: CASSRGEGAYEQYF. The CDR3 nucleotides are TGCGCCAGCAGCCGCGGGGAGGGGGCGTACGAGCAGTACTTC. The chain employs TRBV4-1 and TRBJ2-7; possibly TRBD1 or TRBD2 for D (7 bases each). Germline V CDR1 and CDR2: MGHRA, YSYEKL. Trimming cost V 4 bases and J 4 bases, with 14 bases left between them. This CDR3 comprises 14 residues.

The V gene is TRBV4-1, the J gene TRBJ1-1; D is unclear. Between the trimmed V and J ends, which lost 0 bases and 3 bases, there was a span of 14 bases. CDR1 is MGHRA and CDR2 is YSYEKL in the germline V gene. The CDR3 covers 16 residues. This CDR3 is CASSQEDWLRDTEAFF. The CDR3 DNA reads as TGCGCCAGCAGCCAAGAGGACTGGCTTAGGGACACTGAAGCTTTCTTT.

The J gene is TRBJ2-1, the V gene TRBV7-6; a possible D gene is TRBD2 (6 bases). The CDR3 runs to 15 residues. V dropped 4 bases and J dropped 4 bases, with 14 bases sitting between them. The germline CDR1 and CDR2 sequences are SGHVS and FNYEAQ. This chain's CDR3 is CASSYRERGYNEQFF. CDR3 coding DNA: TGTGCCAGCAGCTACCGGGAGCGTGGGTACAATGAGCAGTTCTTC.

The rearrangement links TRBV7-6 to TRBJ2-3; 13 bases fit TRBD2. The CDR3 is made up of 16 amino acids. Trimming cost V 5 bases and J 3 bases; bases outside gene matches: 5. Germline loops: CDR1 SGHVS, CDR2 FNYEAQ. CDR3 sequence reads: CASSLLTSGRTDTQYF. The CDR3 DNA is TGTGCCAGCAGCCTCTTGACTAGCGGGAGGACAGATACGCAGTATTTT.

This chain links TRBV14 with TRBJ2-1; D is ambiguous. This CDR3 is built from 14 residues. V was pared by 5 bases and J by 6 bases, with 14 bases between. Germline V CDR1 and CDR2: SGHDN, FVKESK. CDR3 in DNA: TGTGCCAGCAGCTATTCCTCGCTGGTCAATGAGCAGTTCTTC. Translating it yields CASSYSSLVNEQFF. Full variable domain (rest looked up from reference TRBV14 and TRBJ2-1): EAGVTQFPSHSVIEKGQTVTLRCDPISGHDNLYWYRRVMGKEIKFLLHFVKESKQDESGMPNNRFLAERTGGTYSTLKVQPAELEDSGVYFCASSYSSLVNEQFFGPGTRLTVL.

This clone was detected once. The CDR3 DNA is TGTGCCAGCAGCTTTTTAGCGGGAGGCTCGGTCGAGCAGTACTTC. This encodes CASSFLAGGSVEQYF. The chain employs TRBV7-9 and TRBJ2-7; 10 nucleotides align to TRBD2. Germline assignment: CDR1 SEHNR and CDR2 FQNEAQ (reference sequence). The junction had 8 bases not matched to a gene; V was cut back by 3 bases and J by 6 bases. The CDR3 consists of 15 residues.

This chain joins TRBV13 and TRBJ2-2, with unresolved D. This CDR3 contains 13 residues. Germline V CDR1 and CDR2: PRHDT, FYEKMQ (reference sequence). V lost 6 bases to trimming and J lost 5 bases, with 10 bases between them. The chain's CDR3 is CASSYMGTGELFF. The DNA for the CDR3 is TGTGCCAGCAGTTATATGGGGACCGGGGAGCTGTTTTTT. Looking up the rest from reference TRBV13 and TRBJ2-2 gives the full variable domain: AAGVIQSPRHLIKEKRETATLKCYPIPRHDTVYWYQQGPGQDPQFLISFYEKMQSDKGSIPDRFSAQQFSDYHSELNMSSLELGDSALYFCASSYMGTGELFFGEGSRLTVL.

The chain couples TRBV25-1 to TRBJ2-1; 9 bases line up with TRBD2. Per germline, CDR1 MGHDK and CDR2 SYGVNS. The V segment lost 8 bases and the J segment 2 bases; nucleotides outside the gene matches: 4. This CDR3 has 14 residues. The CDR3 bases are TGTGCCAGCGGAATAGCGGGAGCCTACAATGAGCAGTTCTTC. The encoded protein is CASGIAGAYNEQFF.

CDR3 sequence reads: CASSLVASGKETQYF. CDR3 in DNA: TGTGCCAGCAGCTTGGTTGCTAGCGGAAAAGAGACCCAGTACTTC. V is TRBV5-6 and J is TRBJ2-5, with TRBD2 identical over 7 bases. CDR3 length: 15 amino acids. Germline values: CDR1 SGHDT, CDR2 YYEEEE. V was pared by 0 bases and J by 3 bases, with 5 bases of the junction left unmatched.

This clone was seen only once. In the same sample, other DNA sequences code for this CDR3. The rearrangement links TRBV7-6 to TRBJ1-1, with 9 nucleotides matching TRBD1. This CDR3 has 12 amino acids. The germline gives CDR1 SGHVS, CDR2 FNYEAQ. V lost 5 bases, J lost 5 bases, and 0 bases stayed unmatched. Here the CDR3 DNA reads TGTGCCAGCAGCGGGACAGGGACTGAAGCTTTCTTT. It encodes CASSGTGTEAFF.

The rearrangement uses TRBV4-3 and TRBJ2-7; D possibly matches TRBD1 or TRBD2 (6 bases each). Germline V gives CDR1 LGHNA, CDR2 YSLEER. The CDR3 spans 15 residues. Trimming took 4 bases from V and 2 from J, leaving 15 bases between them. The CDR3 sequence: CASSPRQGGTYEQYF. The CDR3, as DNA: TGCGCCAGCAGCCCGAGACAAGGGGGGACCTACGAGCAGTACTTC.

V and J are TRBV29-1 and TRBJ1-3; unclear D gene. V lost 7 bases and J lost 0, with 7 bases in between. The CDR3 has 12 residues. CDR1 and CDR2 from the germline V gene are SQVTM and ANQGSEA. The CDR3 region is CSARDSGNTIYF. The CDR3 nucleotides read TGCAGCGCCCGGGACTCTGGAAACACCATATATTTT.

The J gene is TRBJ2-1, the V gene TRBV30, with D unclear. Germline loops: CDR1 GTSNPN, CDR2 SVGIG (reference sequence). The CDR3 is made up of 13 amino acids. The ends were cut back, 0 bases at V and 9 bases at J, with 12 bases in the middle. The CDR3 region is CAWSVGGQGEQFF. CDR3 nucleotide sequence: TGTGCCTGGAGTGTGGGTGGGCAAGGTGAGCAGTTCTTC.

This clone was found once. The rearrangement joins TRBV5-1 to TRBJ1-1, with 8 bases lining up with TRBD1. J lost 6 bases, V lost 4 bases, and 2 bases had no gene match. The germline V gene encodes CDR1 SGHRS and CDR2 YFSETQ. CDR3 size: 12 residues. CDR3 sequence: CASSPGGSEAFF. In DNA, the CDR3 is TGCGCCAGCAGCCCAGGGGGCTCTGAAGCTTTCTTT. Supplemented by reference TRBV5-1 and TRBJ1-1, the full variable domain reads KAGVTQTPRYLIKTRGQQVTLSCSPISGHRSVSWYQQTPGQGLQFLFEYFSETQRNKGNFPGRFSGRQFSNSRSEMNVSTLELGDSALYLCASSPGGSEAFFGQGTRLTVV.

The rearrangement joins TRBV2 to TRBJ2-7; 9 bases fit TRBD1. This CDR3 comprises 16 residues. Trimming cost V 3 bases and J 1 base; bases outside gene matches: 7. Looked up from germline, CDR1 is SNHLY and CDR2 is FYNNEI. CDR3: CASSDHRGQGSYEQYF. The CDR3, as DNA: TGTGCCAGCAGTGACCATCGGGGACAGGGTTCCTACGAGCAGTACTTC.

The chain links TRBV9 to TRBJ2-3; 9 bases line up with TRBD2. Germline values: CDR1 SGDLS, CDR2 YYNGEE. Trimming at V came to 0 bases and at J to 4 bases, leaving 12 bases not matched to a gene. This CDR3 spans 18 amino acids. The DNA for the CDR3 is TGTGCCAGCAGCGTAGCACAGTCAGCGGGAGGTTACGCAGATACGCAGTATTTT. This sequence encodes CASSVAQSAGGYADTQYF.

The rearrangement joins TRBV7-9 to TRBJ2-1; either TRBD1 or TRBD2 may fit D (5 bases each). Per the germline V gene, CDR1 is SEHNR and CDR2 is FQNEAQ (reference sequence). The CDR3 is 14 residues long. Trimming shortened V by 1 base and J by 5 bases, and 9 bases separated the two germline ends. As DNA, the CDR3 is TGTGCCAGCAGCTTAGATTGGGGGAACAATGAGCAGTTCTTC. Translating gives CASSLDWGNNEQFF.

The chain combines TRBV7-3 with TRBJ2-2; possible D gene TRBD2, 6 bases. This CDR3 spans 17 amino acids. V was clipped by 2 bases and J by 5 bases, with 18 bases between them. Germline V gives CDR1 SGHTA, CDR2 FQGTGA. Written as DNA, the CDR3 is TGTGCCAGCAGCTTATCTGTCTATAGCGGACGTACCGGGGAGCTGTTTTTT. As protein: CASSLSVYSGRTGELFF.

This chain links TRBV27 with TRBJ2-7; the D gene is possibly TRBD1 (7 bases). The CDR3 is 16 amino acids. Trimming removed 3 bases at V and 3 bases at J, with 18 bases between. Per the germline V gene, CDR1 is MNHEY and CDR2 is SMNVEV (reference sequence). The CDR3 DNA sequence: TGTGCCAGCAGTTTCAGCGGCGGGGACAGAGACTACGAGCAGTACTTC. Translated: CASSFSGGDRDYEQYF.